Each of the 10 T cell receptor beta chains below was sequenced from the same sample in a study of T cells in Graves' hyperthyroidism and ophthalmopathy. The TCR beta CDR3 regions underwent amplification using RNA transcripts as the source. RT-PCR in the first round (using the HTBI primer set) targeted the TCR CDR3. TCRdb itself ran the multiplex PCR reads through MiXCR, one entry per CDR3 protein. Of approximately 520,000 distinct CDR3 sequences listed, around 20% are singletons. Sequenced input: blood. The origin of the receptors is a man aged 18-30 years with Graves' hyperthyroidism.

This clonotype was observed many times. This chain connects TRBV2 to TRBJ1-1, with D possibly matching TRBD1 (6 bases). This CDR3 region has 12 residues. V was trimmed by 10 bases and J by 4 bases, leaving 13 bases between them. In germline, CDR1 is SNHLY, CDR2 FYNNEI. The CDR3 sequence: CAIPTGSTEAFF. CDR3 in DNA: TGTGCCATTCCAACAGGGTCCACTGAAGCTTTCTTT.

This clonotype showed up many times. V gene TRBV9 combines with J gene TRBJ1-1; D is possibly TRBD1 (6 bases). The germline CDR1 and CDR2 sequences are SGDLS and YYNGEE. The CDR3 totals 15 residues. Between the trimmed V and J ends, which lost 0 bases and 3 bases, there was a span of 12 bases. DNA for the CDR3: TGTGCCAGCAGCGTAGTGGGGGAGGGGGACACTGAAGCTTTCTTT. Protein product: CASSVVGEGDTEAFF.

The table lists this clonotype with many counts. This chain joins TRBV28 and TRBJ1-5; 7 bases align to TRBD1. This CDR3 region has 15 residues. J gave up 5 bases and V 4 bases, and 8 bases lay outside the gene matches. Germline V gene sequence: CDR1 MDHEN, CDR2 SYDVKM. CDR3 DNA: TGTGCCAGCAGTTCATTAGGGGGCGGAGATCAGCCCCAGCATTTT. Protein product: CASSSLGGGDQPQHF.

This clonotype was detected ten times or more. This chain uses TRBV2 with TRBJ1-1; unclear D gene. The CDR3 sequence is 12 residues long. Germline CDR1 reads SNHLY; CDR2 reads FYNNEI. Trimming stripped 2 bases from V and 4 bases from J, with 5 bases between. CDR3 loop: CASSETVTEAFF. Written as DNA, the CDR3 is TGTGCCAGCAGTGAAACGGTCACTGAAGCTTTCTTT.

This sequence joins TRBV27 and TRBJ1-5; 8 bases are a match to TRBD1. The V segment lost 7 bases and the J segment 5 bases; nucleotides outside the gene matches: 7. The CDR3 covers 14 residues. Germline V lookup: CDR1 MNHEY, CDR2 SMNVEV (reference sequence). Written as DNA, the CDR3 is TGTGCCAGCAAGACAGGGGATCGGTATCAGCCCCAGCATTTT. Translation: CASKTGDRYQPQHF.

This clonotype was picked up many times. The rearrangement joins TRBV6-1 to TRBJ2-7; 7 nucleotides align to TRBD1. Germline V lookup: CDR1 MNHNS, CDR2 SASEGT. The length of the CDR3 is 16 residues. The junction had 13 bases not matched to a gene; V was cut back by 6 bases and J by 2 bases. Here the CDR3 reads CASRTSQTGTAYEQYF. In DNA, the CDR3 is TGTGCCAGCAGGACCTCTCAAACCGGGACAGCCTACGAGCAGTACTTC.

This clonotype was detected many times. The rearrangement uses TRBV12-3 or TRBV12-4 and TRBJ1-5; TRBD1 agrees at 9 bases. This CDR3 region has 14 residues. V shed 7 bases and J 4 bases; nucleotides not matched to a gene: 5. This chain's CDR3 is CASTPGQGNQPQHF. As DNA, the CDR3 is TGTGCCAGCACCCCCGGACAGGGGAATCAGCCCCAGCATTTT.

This clonotype was recorded many times. The CDR3 loop is CASSLLGKNIQYF. CDR3 sequence (DNA): TGCGCCAGCAGCCTCCTGGGCAAAAACATTCAGTACTTC. The genes are TRBV5-1 and TRBJ2-4; D is ambiguous. The V gene lost 4 bases and the J gene lost 3 bases, with 8 bases spanning the gap. Per the germline V gene, CDR1 is SGHRS and CDR2 is YFSETQ. The CDR3 totals 13 residues.

In this sample, this clonotype turned up many times. V gene TRBV5-1 combines with J gene TRBJ1-2; 7 nucleotides match TRBD1. CDR1 is SGHRS and CDR2 is YFSETQ in the germline V gene. This CDR3 has 15 residues. With V trimmed by 3 bases and J by 2 bases, 7 bases remained unmatched. This CDR3 is CASSSATGSNYGYTF. Written as DNA, the CDR3 is TGCGCCAGCAGCTCGGCGACAGGGAGCAACTATGGCTACACCTTC.

The chain employs TRBV19 and TRBJ1-1; D is ambiguous. This CDR3 region has 13 residues. Trimming stripped 1 base from V and 2 bases from J, with 5 bases between. CDR1 and CDR2 (germline): LNHDA, SQIVND (reference sequence). The CDR3 DNA reads TGTGCCAGTAGTATAGCTGACAACACTGAAGCTTTCTTT. Amino acids: CASSIADNTEAFF.